This TCR beta chain was captured in a study of shared clonotypes between healthy human individuals. The CDR3 loop spans 13 amino acids. The V segment lost 4 bases and the J segment 5 bases; nucleotides outside the gene matches: 4. Germline CDR1 is SGHNT and CDR2 is YENEEA. Measured with immunoSEQ multiplex PCR; TCRdb has only the in-frame clones, and not every one. This sample has under 120,000 clones, with roughly 66% found just once. Source material: memory CD8+ T cells sorted from blood. Noted subset: CD45RO+ cells pooled with CCR7-negative TemRA cells. This chain links TRBV11-3 with TRBJ2-5; TRBD1 aligns across 7 bases. This receptor was identified in a woman in her thirties in good health. The CDR3 loop reads CASSSNRGETQYF. For the CDR3, the DNA is TGTGCCAGCAGCTCTAACAGGGGTGAGACCCAGTACTTC.